The 10 T cell receptor beta chains listed next were all sequenced from one sample in a study of response to subunit inactivated influenza vaccine. TCRdb itself ran the RT-PCR reads through MiXCR, one entry per CDR3 protein. This table has 500,000 or so distinct CDR3 sequences, more than 15% appearing once. Sequencing was performed on CD4+ T cells sorted from PBMCs, taken roughly 24 months after vaccination. The receptors derive from a man aged 50-75 years who received an inactivated influenza vaccine.

The V call is TRBV10-3, the J call TRBJ2-4; either TRBD1 or TRBD2 may supply D (5 bases each). The CDR3 is 13 residues long. Germline CDR1 ENHRY, CDR2 SYGVKD. V gave up 10 bases and J gave up 8 bases, with 18 bases separating them. The CDR3 is CATSGRQRDIQYF. The CDR3 coding sequence is TGTGCCACCTCAGGGCGACAGAGGGACATTCAGTACTTC.

CDR3 nucleotide sequence: TGTGCCACCAGCAGAGAAACCAGGATCCCCTATGGCTACACCTTC. Translated: CATSRETRIPYGYTF. This rearrangement joins TRBV15 to TRBJ1-2, with D uncertain. V was clipped by 0 bases and J by 4 bases, with 12 bases between them. The CDR3 runs 15 residues. Looked up from germline, CDR1 is LNHNV and CDR2 is YYDKDF (reference sequence).

A word on this clonotype: Mismatch with germline at one junction end may stem from a read error. V usage is TRBV7-6 and J usage is TRBJ1-1, with D possibly TRBD1 on 5 matching bases. CDR1 and CDR2 from the germline V gene are SGHVS and FNYEAQ. This CDR3 has 12 amino acids. The CDR3 sequence is CASSLATGPALF. The CDR3 DNA sequence: TGTGCCAGCAGCTTAGCGACGGGACCTGCTCTCTTT.

The rearrangement links TRBV4-2 to TRBJ2-2; possibly TRBD2 for D (6 bases). CDR3 length: 14 amino acids. V was trimmed by 4 bases and J by 8 bases, leaving 14 bases between them. In germline, CDR1 is LGHNA, CDR2 YNFKEQ. The CDR3 loop is CASSRRPGGGELFF. CDR3 in DNA: TGTGCCAGCAGCCGACGACCCGGAGGGGGGGAGCTGTTTTTT.

This clonotype has a count of ten or more. The chain couples TRBV3-1 to TRBJ2-5, with D possibly matching TRBD2 (6 bases). Per germline, CDR1 LGHDT and CDR2 YNNKEL (reference sequence). This CDR3 is built from 15 residues. V was shortened by 1 base and J by 4 bases, with 13 bases between the two germline ends. The CDR3 reads CASSQGIAAGETQYF. CDR3 bases: TGTGCCAGCAGCCAAGGTATAGCGGCCGGAGAGACCCAGTACTTC.

The chain employs TRBV29-1 and TRBJ2-7, with TRBD1 identical over 10 bases. From germline, CDR1 is SQVTM and CDR2 ANQGSEA. The CDR3 loop spans 15 amino acids. The junction had 11 bases not matched to a gene; V was cut back by 6 bases and J by 3 bases. The CDR3 loop reads CSVATRTGGSYEQYF. In DNA, the CDR3 is TGCAGCGTGGCCACCAGGACAGGGGGAAGCTACGAGCAGTACTTC.

Only a few counts were recorded for this clonotype. The chain carries TRBV11-2 and TRBJ1-1, with 9 bases that match TRBD1. Germline V lookup: CDR1 SGHAT, CDR2 FQNNGV. This CDR3 region has 12 residues. The J segment lost 8 bases and the V segment lost 5 bases, leaving 3 bases of the junction unmatched. The CDR3 nucleotides are TGTGCCAGCAGCGAAACAGGGGGCGAAGCTTTCTTT. It translates to CASSETGGEAFF.

The chain combines TRBV7-9 with TRBJ2-1; D not resolved. CDR3 length: 11 amino acids. From germline, CDR1 is SEHNR and CDR2 FQNEAQ (reference sequence). Between the trimmed V and J ends, which lost 6 bases and 8 bases, there was a span of 8 bases. The CDR3 nucleotides read TGTGCCAGCAGTTCATGGGATGAGCAGTTCTTC. Encoded protein: CASSSWDEQFF.

In this sample, this clonotype turned up a few times. The chain has TRBV10-3 and TRBJ1-2; D is ambiguous. The CDR3 sequence is 15 residues long. Germline lookup yields CDR1 ENHRY and CDR2 SYGVKD. V gave up 0 bases and J gave up 5 bases, with 13 bases separating them. In DNA, the CDR3 is TGTGCCATCAGTGAGTCGAGGACGGCTTCATATGGCTACACCTTC. Protein sequence: CAISESRTASYGYTF.

This chain uses TRBV12-3 or TRBV12-4 with TRBJ2-5; the D gene is possibly TRBD2 (5 bases). The CDR3 runs 12 residues. Trimming took off 6 bases at V and 5 bases at J, with 10 bases between the two ends. DNA for the CDR3: TGTGCCAGCAGCGGGATCGTGGAGACCCAGTACTTC. It codes for CASSGIVETQYF.